The 21 T cell receptor beta chains below were found in one sample sequenced in a study of human T cells and chemical hapten exposure. Stated time point: patch test 3, about 24 weeks after DPC sensitization. The treatment denotes: therapeutic diphenylcyclopropenone sensitization with weekly scalp DPC. A single record per CDR3 protein comes from TCRdb applying MiXCR to the RACE reads. The repertoire holds more than 80,000 distinct CDR3 sequences, 10% to 12% seen once, with around 3.8% in the top ten. Sequences were derived from whole blood, sampled in connection with sensitization to the hapten diphenylcyclopropenone (DPC). The receptors were sampled from a woman between 50 and 59 years old with alopecia areata. Some clones in this sample may be carry-over from other donors' samples.

This clonotype was recorded a few times. The J gene is TRBJ1-1, the V gene TRBV7-9; 8 bases match TRBD1. The CDR3 covers 17 residues. Germline trimming cut 4 bases from V and 3 bases from J; bases unmatched to any gene: 13. From germline, CDR1 is SEHNR and CDR2 FQNEAQ (reference sequence). The CDR3 spells CASSSDRGQERYTEAFF. In DNA form, the CDR3 reads TGTGCCAGCAGCTCCGACAGGGGTCAGGAGAGGTACACTGAAGCTTTCTTT.

This clonotype was detected once. Since a much larger clone is just one base distant, this may be a read error. Here the CDR3 omits its conserved ending phenylalanine or tryptophan, so a read error is the likely source. The J gene is TRBJ2-5, the V gene TRBV27, with TRBD2 as a possible D gene (6 bases). Deletions cut 4 bases from V and 2 bases from J, with 8 bases between. The germline CDR1 and CDR2 sequences are MNHEY and SMNVEV (reference sequence). The CDR3 runs to 13 residues. The CDR3 region is CASSWGRQETQYY. The CDR3 DNA sequence: TGTGCCAGCAGTTGGGGGAGGCAAGAGACCCAGTACTAC.

For this clonotype: A clone one base away is much larger, so this may be a read error. The CDR3 nucleotides read TGTGCCAGCAGCTTAGGGACTAGCGGGAACAATGGGCAGTTCTTC. Its protein is CASSLGTSGNNGQFF. V gene TRBV7-9 combines with J gene TRBJ2-1, with 12 bases lining up with TRBD2. The germline gives CDR1 SEHNR, CDR2 FQNEAQ (reference sequence). The CDR3 loop spans 15 amino acids.

This clonotype was counted many times. The rearrangement joins TRBV3-2 to TRBJ1-5; the table's D call, TRBD1, has no DNA check behind it. TRBV3-2 is a pseudogene. The CDR3 spans 10 residues. The CDR3, as DNA: TGTGCCATGGGGGTTCAGCCCCAGCATTTT. Translation gives CAMGVQPQHF.

This rearrangement joins TRBV6-6 to TRBJ2-5; D gene uncertain. The CDR3 runs to 13 residues. CDR1 MNHNY and CDR2 SVGAGI come from the germline V gene (reference sequence). V was clipped by 0 bases and J by 3 bases, with 5 bases between them. CDR3 nucleotides: TGTGCCAGCAGTTACTCTCAGGAAGAGACCCAGTACTTC. Protein product: CASSYSQEETQYF.

This clonotype was picked up many times. This chain connects TRBV29-1 to TRBJ2-6, with 7 bases that match TRBD2. In germline, CDR1 is SQVTM, CDR2 ANQGSEA. V lost 6 bases, J lost 0 bases, and 11 bases stayed unmatched. The CDR3 runs to 17 residues. The chain's CDR3 is CSVTTRGGSSGANVLTF. DNA for the CDR3: TGCAGCGTCACTACCCGCGGGGGAAGCTCTGGGGCCAACGTCCTGACTTTC.

Ten or more counts support this clonotype. The gene calls are TRBV6-6 and TRBJ2-5; 7 nucleotides agree with TRBD2. The length of the CDR3 is 11 residues. Germline CDR1 and CDR2: MNHNY and SVGAGI (reference sequence). With V trimmed by 5 bases and J by 7 bases, 1 base remained unmatched. As DNA, the CDR3 is TGTGCCAGCAGTCCGGGGGGGACCCAGTACTTC. Amino acid sequence: CASSPGGTQYF.

This clonotype turned up a few times. This chain connects TRBV29-1 to TRBJ1-1; a possible D gene is TRBD1 (5 bases). Per the germline V gene, CDR1 is SQVTM and CDR2 is ANQGSEA. The CDR3 runs 14 residues. Trimming removed 2 bases from V and 0 bases from J, with 10 bases in between. CDR3 in amino acids: CSVERTGLNTEAFF. DNA for the CDR3: TGCAGCGTTGAAAGAACAGGCCTGAACACTGAAGCTTTCTTT. The entire variable domain, with the rest obtained from reference TRBV29-1 and TRBJ1-1, is as follows: SAVISQKPSRDICQRGTSLTIQCQVDSQVTMMFWYRQQPGQSLTLIATANQGSEATYESGFVIDKFPISRPNLTFSTLTVSNMSPEDSSIYLCSVERTGLNTEAFFGQGTRLTVV.

In this sample, this clonotype turned up many times. CDR3 in DNA: TGTGCCGGCCCCCGGACCGCACTCACGGGGGCCAACGTCCTGACTTTC. It codes for CAGPRTALTGANVLTF. The V call is TRBV6-5, the J call TRBJ2-6; D gene uncertain. Trimming removed 11 bases at V and 4 bases at J, with 21 bases between. The CDR3 contains 16 residues. Germline V gives CDR1 MNHEY, CDR2 SVGAGI.

The chain combines TRBV3-1 with TRBJ2-2; the D gene is possibly TRBD2 (5 bases). CDR1 LGHDT and CDR2 YNNKEL come from the germline V gene (reference sequence). The CDR3 has 16 residues. V gave up 7 bases and J gave up 3 bases, with 18 bases separating them. This chain's CDR3 is CASTPFEGLDTGELFF. The DNA for the CDR3 is TGTGCCAGCACTCCTTTCGAGGGCCTAGACACCGGGGAGCTGTTTTTT. Supplemented by reference TRBV3-1 and TRBJ2-2, the full variable domain reads DTAVSQTPKYLVTQMGNDKSIKCEQNLGHDTMYWYKQDSKKFLKIMFSYNNKELIINETVPNRFSPKSPDKAHLNLHINSLELGDSAVYFCASTPFEGLDTGELFFGEGSRLTVL.

In this sample, this clonotype turned up a few times. This rearrangement joins TRBV11-3 to TRBJ2-7; no clear D. The germline V gene has CDR1 SGHNT and CDR2 YENEEA. The CDR3 covers 15 residues. Trimming left V 5 bases short and J 0 bases short, with 14 bases between. CDR3 DNA sequence: TGTGCCAGCAGCCCGCGGCCCCTCCTCTCCTACGAGCAGTACTTC. Protein product: CASSPRPLLSYEQYF.

This clonotype has a count of ten or more. The rearrangement uses TRBV20-1 and TRBJ2-2; D uncertain. Germline V CDR1 and CDR2: DFQATT, SNEGSKA (reference sequence). The CDR3 is 14 amino acids. Trimming shortened V by 1 base and J by 0 bases, and 6 bases separated the two germline ends. As DNA, the CDR3 is TGCAGTGCTAGAGTTCAGCCGAACACCGGGGAGCTGTTTTTT. Its translation is CSARVQPNTGELFF.

The V call is TRBV29-1, the J call TRBJ1-1; D unresolved. Trimming took 6 bases from V and 0 from J, leaving 11 bases between them. The germline V gene has CDR1 SQVTM and CDR2 ANQGSEA. This CDR3 has 13 residues. CDR3 amino acids: CSVATTVNTEAFF. CDR3 DNA: TGCAGCGTGGCGACAACCGTGAACACTGAAGCTTTCTTT. Supplemented by reference TRBV29-1 and TRBJ1-1, the full variable domain reads SAVISQKPSRDICQRGTSLTIQCQVDSQVTMMFWYRQQPGQSLTLIATANQGSEATYESGFVIDKFPISRPNLTFSTLTVSNMSPEDSSIYLCSVATTVNTEAFFGQGTRLTVV.

This clonotype was seen a few times. The chain links TRBV27 to TRBJ2-1; TRBD1 agrees at 11 bases. The germline V gene has CDR1 MNHEY and CDR2 SMNVEV (reference sequence). Trimming took 5 bases from V and 8 from J; bases not matched to a gene: 11. CDR3 length: 16 residues. The CDR3, as DNA: TGTGCCAGCAGTCCCGCGGACAGGGGGCGCAGGGATGAGCAGTTCTTC. It yields the protein CASSPADRGRRDEQFF.

This clonotype was seen repeatedly, ten times or more. The chain recombines TRBV19 with TRBJ1-6; TRBD1 matches at 8 bases. The J segment lost 5 bases and the V segment lost 0 bases, leaving 9 bases of the junction unmatched. This CDR3 has 18 residues. Looked up from germline, CDR1 is LNHDA and CDR2 is SQIVND (reference sequence). The CDR3 loop reads CASSIDSWHRGNNSPLHF. The CDR3 DNA follows: TGTGCCAGTAGTATAGATTCCTGGCACAGGGGGAATAATTCACCCCTCCACTTT. Full variable domain (outside the CDR3, taken from reference TRBV19 and TRBJ1-6): DGGITQSPKYLFRKEGQNVTLSCEQNLNHDAMYWYRQDPGQGLRLIYYSQIVNDFQKGDIAEGYSVSREKKESFPLTVTSAQKNPTAFYLCASSIDSWHRGNNSPLHFGNGTRLTVT.

This clonotype showed up many times. The chain recombines TRBV30 with TRBJ1-6, with D tentatively TRBD1 (6 bases). CDR1 GTSNPN and CDR2 SVGIG come from the germline V gene (reference sequence). Between the trimmed V and J ends, which lost 0 bases and 6 bases, there was a span of 12 bases. The CDR3 is made up of 15 amino acids. The CDR3 reads CAWSVEGHSNSPLHF. The CDR3 coding sequence is TGTGCCTGGAGTGTAGAGGGACACTCTAATTCACCCCTCCACTTT.

This clonotype was counted only a few times. The chain employs TRBV6-2 or TRBV6-3 and TRBJ1-1, with D unresolved. Trimming shortened V by 7 bases and J by 0 bases, and 12 bases separated the two germline ends. Germline CDR1 MNHEY, CDR2 SVGEGT. The CDR3 runs to 14 residues. In DNA form, the CDR3 reads TGTGCCAGCATCCGGGCAGGCATGAACACTGAAGCTTTCTTT. Translation: CASIRAGMNTEAFF.

The chain recombines TRBV28 with TRBJ1-1; D remains ambiguous. Germline V gives CDR1 MDHEN, CDR2 SYDVKM. The germline V and J ends were trimmed by 6 bases and 1 base, with 12 bases remaining between them. CDR3 length: 14 amino acids. Here the CDR3 reads CASRVLSGNTEAFF. In DNA, the CDR3 is TGTGCCAGCAGGGTATTATCAGGGAACACTGAAGCTTTCTTT.

This clonotype was detected ten times or more. V is TRBV27 and J is TRBJ2-7; perhaps TRBD2 as D (5 bases). The CDR3 has 13 residues. Germline V gene sequence: CDR1 MNHEY, CDR2 SMNVEV (reference sequence). Trimming removed 2 bases at V and 12 bases at J, with 17 bases between. The CDR3 here is CASSLRGSVEWYF. The CDR3 DNA is TGTGCCAGCAGTTTACGGGGATCTGTGGAGTGGTACTTC.

The chain uses TRBV29-1 and TRBJ2-5, with 9 bases lining up with TRBD2. Trimming removed 4 bases from V and 2 bases from J; junction bases left unmatched: 2. The CDR3 has 13 amino acids. Germline V gives CDR1 SQVTM, CDR2 ANQGSEA. CDR3 bases: TGCAGCGTTGCTAGCGGGGTTCAAGAGACCCAGTACTTC. This encodes CSVASGVQETQYF. Together with reference TRBV29-1 and TRBJ2-5, the CDR3 gives the full variable domain: SAVISQKPSRDICQRGTSLTIQCQVDSQVTMMFWYRQQPGQSLTLIATANQGSEATYESGFVIDKFPISRPNLTFSTLTVSNMSPEDSSIYLCSVASGVQETQYFGPGTRLLVL.

V gene TRBV29-1 combines with J gene TRBJ2-7; no definite D call. V dropped 4 bases and J dropped 5 bases, with 9 bases sitting between them. The germline V gene has CDR1 SQVTM and CDR2 ANQGSEA. CDR3 length equals 11 residues. The CDR3 DNA reads as TGCAGCGTTGGGGCAGCCAACGAGCAGTACTTC. This codes for CSVGAANEQYF.